A selection of T cell receptor beta chains follows, all from one sample in a study of cytotoxic CD8 clonotypes in ibrutinib-treated CLL. Assay used: immunoSEQ multiplex PCR; TCRdb lists only in-frame clones, some missing. The sample has about 300,000 clones; around 76% are singletons. The starting material was PBMCs, obtained at disease progression, from a patient treated with ibrutinib. The receptors originated from a human donor with chronic lymphocytic leukemia. Each CDR3 is given with its conserved first and last residue. The order of the fields is V gene, D gene, clone size, J gene, CDR3 DNA, CDR3 protein. D genes are given only for firm matches. Some rows mark clone size as missing; the rest say once, few, many or name a class of expanded clone.

TRBV10-1,TRBD2,NA,TRBJ2-3,TGCGCCAGCAGTCGGCGGAGCGGGGGGTTCACAGATACGCAGTATTTT,CASSRRSGGFTDTQYF
TRBV5-4,NA,once,TRBJ1-1,TGTGCCAGCAGCTCCCGGAGGACAGCGACTTTGAACACTGAAGCTTTCTTT,CASSSRRTATLNTEAFF
TRBV6-5,NA,NA,TRBJ2-7,TGTGCCAGCAGTTACCCGACCCTTCAAGTCCCCGACGAGCAGTACTTC,CASSYPTLQVPDEQYF
TRBV7-2,NA,few,TRBJ2-1,TGTGCCAGCAGCCCCGTCAATGAGCAGTTCTTC,CASSPVNEQFF
TRBV29-1,NA,NA,TRBJ1-2,TGCAGCGCCCGAGGCCACTATGGCTACACCTTC,CSARGHYGYTF
TRBV4-1,NA,NA,TRBJ2-7,TGCGCCAGCAGCCAAGACGAGGGACCGTACGAGCAGTACTTC,CASSQDEGPYEQYF
TRBV5-1,NA,NA,TRBJ2-7,TGCGCCAGCAGCTTGGTCAGGAATTCCTACGAGCAGTACTTC,CASSLVRNSYEQYF
TRBV15,NA,NA,TRBJ2-7,TGTGCCACCAGCAGAGGCAGGGTGCACTACGAGCAGTACTTC,CATSRGRVHYEQYF
TRBV19,TRBD1,NA,TRBJ2-7,TGTGCCAGTAGTATAGCCGGACAGGGACCCTACGAGCAGTACTTC,CASSIAGQGPYEQYF
TRBV7-3,TRBD2,once,TRBJ2-1,TGTGCCAGCAGCCCCCGGGGGGGCCTAAATGAGCAGTTCTTC,CASSPRGGLNEQFF
TRBV13,TRBD2,NA,TRBJ2-2,TGTGCCAGCAGCTTAGCGGGAGGGATCAACACCGGGGAGCTGTTTTTT,CASSLAGGINTGELFF
TRBV19,TRBD2,NA,TRBJ2-2,TGTGCCACCCAATTCCCCCGGAGTAGCGGGGGGGCGTTCGAAGCCGGGGAGCTGTTTTTT,CATQFPRSSGGAFEAGELFF
TRBV18,TRBD1,NA,TRBJ2-7,TGTGCCAGCTCACGGGACAGGGATTTCGAGCAGTACTTC,CASSRDRDFEQYF
TRBV27,NA,NA,TRBJ2-2,TGTGCCAGCAGTAAATTGGGGGGATTGATCGGGTCGCCCGGCCTTGTCACCGGGGAGCTGTTTTTT,CASSKLGGLIGSPGLVTGELFF
TRBV28,NA,NA,TRBJ1-1,TGTGCCAGCAAAAATTTAGGTACAGGGTGGGACACTGAAGCTTTCTTT,CASKNLGTGWDTEAFF
TRBV15,TRBD1,NA,TRBJ2-2,TGTGCCACCAGAAGGACAGGGGCTATCACCGGGGAGCTGTTTTTT,CATRRTGAITGELFF
TRBV4-1,NA,few,TRBJ1-1,TGCGCCAGCAGCCACCTAGACCACGGATTCCAAGCTTTCTTT,CASSHLDHGFQAFF
TRBV29-1,NA,NA,TRBJ1-2,TGCAGCGTCTCTATGCAGGAAACCAACTATGGCTACACCTTC,CSVSMQETNYGYTF
TRBV5-1,TRBD2,few,TRBJ2-1,TGCGCCAGCAGCTATAGCGGGGGGGCCCACAATGAGCAGTTCTTC,CASSYSGGAHNEQFF
TRBV18,NA,NA,TRBJ2-7,TGTGCCAGCTCACCACAGCTAGGGAGAATCTCCTACGAGCAGTACTTC,CASSPQLGRISYEQYF
TRBV5-1,TRBD1,NA,TRBJ2-7,TGCGCCACCCAGAGGGGAGAGGGGGCGGGCGAGCAGTACTTC,CATQRGEGAGEQYF
TRBV10-3,NA,once,TRBJ1-1,TGTGCCATCAGTGAGGCCAGGGGCCACGGGACTGAAGCTTTCTTT,CAISEARGHGTEAFF
TRBV7-2,NA,NA,TRBJ1-4,TGTGCCAGCAGCTTAGTCGCTAGAGGCGGGGAAAAACTGTTTTTT,CASSLVARGGEKLFF
TRBV9,NA,NA,TRBJ2-4,TGTGCCAGCAGCTCCCAGGGCCCAGCCAAAAACATTCAGTACTTC,CASSSQGPAKNIQYF
TRBV15,NA,NA,TRBJ1-2,TGTGCCACCAGCAGTGGAATGAGGGCCTATGGCTACACCTTC,CATSSGMRAYGYTF
TRBV21-1,NA,NA,TRBJ2-7,TGTGCCAGCAGCGCCAGAATCGGGACAGGGATCTACGAGCAGTACTTC,CASSARIGTGIYEQYF
TRBV11-2,NA,NA,TRBJ2-1,TGTGCCAGCAGCTCAAGACCCCGCTCCTACAATGAGCAGTTCTTC,CASSSRPRSYNEQFF
TRBV4-1,TRBD1,NA,TRBJ1-5,TGCGCCAGCAGCCAAGATCGGGGACAGGGTATGGGCAATCAGCCCCAGCATTTT,CASSQDRGQGMGNQPQHF
TRBV10-2,TRBD1,NA,TRBJ1-2,TGCGCCAGCAGGGAGACAGGGGGCGATGGCTACACCTTC,CASRETGGDGYTF
TRBV27,NA,NA,TRBJ2-3,TGTGCCAGCACCCTAGGGGGTTCTAGCACAGATACGCAGTATTTT,CASTLGGSSTDTQYF
TRBV5-1,NA,NA,TRBJ1-1,TGCGCCAGCAGCCCCGGGGACAAGTTGAACACTGAAGCTTTCTTT,CASSPGDKLNTEAFF
TRBV6-5,NA,NA,TRBJ1-2,TGTGCCAGCAGTTTGGACAGAAACTATGGCTACACCTTC,CASSLDRNYGYTF
TRBV10-3,TRBD2,NA,TRBJ2-3,TGTGCCATCAGTGGCACCGGGGGGGCCCAAGATACGCAGTATTTT,CAISGTGGAQDTQYF
TRBV11-1,TRBD1,NA,TRBJ1-1,TGTGCCAGCAGCTTCCCAGGGGGTTCCGCTGAAGCTTTCTTT,CASSFPGGSAEAFF
TRBV11-2,NA,NA,TRBJ1-4,TGTGCCAGCAGCTTACGCCTGGATGAAAAACTGTTTTTT,CASSLRLDEKLFF
TRBV7-9,NA,NA,TRBJ2-5,TGTGCCAGCAGCTTAGGTTGGGGCTGGGGAGAGACCCAGTACTTC,CASSLGWGWGETQYF
TRBV25-1,TRBD1,NA,TRBJ2-3,TGTGCCAGCAGTGAACGGACAGGAAAGCTTTCAGATACGCAGTATTTT,CASSERTGKLSDTQYF
TRBV29-1,TRBD2,NA,TRBJ2-7,TGCAGCGTTGAAGCGCAGGGAGGGAGCTCCTACGAGCAGTACTTC,CSVEAQGGSSYEQYF
TRBV5-1,NA,NA,TRBJ2-7,TGCGCCAGCAGCTTAGAACATCGGATATTCTACGAGCAGTACTTC,CASSLEHRIFYEQYF
TRBV28,NA,NA,TRBJ2-5,TGTGCCAGCAGCCCCGGAGGGACTGGCCAAGAGACCCAGTACTTC,CASSPGGTGQETQYF
TRBV19,NA,NA,TRBJ1-5,TGTGCCAGCCCGGTGGCCCAGGCCAATCAGCCCCAGCATTTT,CASPVAQANQPQHF
TRBV4-1,NA,NA,TRBJ1-2,TGCGCCAGCAGCCAAGCGCAGGAACTGGGCTATGGCTACACCTTC,CASSQAQELGYGYTF
TRBV7-8,NA,NA,TRBJ2-7,TGTGCCAGCAGCAGGGACACGTACGAGCAGTACTTC,CASSRDTYEQYF